This is a list of T cell receptor beta chains from one sample in a study of CD8 T cells in ankylosing spondylitis. In TCRdb, the 5' RACE reads were re-called with MiXCR into one record per CDR3 protein. The table records approximately 540,000 distinct CDR3 sequences, roughly 13% of them present only once. The source material was blood, either unsorted or a sorted T cell fraction (not recorded which). The receptors originated from a male donor with ankylosing spondylitis. The CDR3 runs from the conserved cysteine through the conserved F or W. D genes are given only for firm matches. Only some rows state a clone size, as once, few, many or a class for expanded clones.

d_call	v_call	j_call	clone_size	cdr3_nt	cdr3_aa
NA	TRBV7-9	TRBJ1-2	few	TGTGCCAGCAGATCAGGCGGCAGGGAGTACTATGGCTACACCTTC	CASRSGGREYYGYTF
TRBD1	TRBV5-1	TRBJ2-7	NA	TGCGCCAGCAGCTTGGGGACAGGGGATTTCTACGAGCAGTACTTC	CASSLGTGDFYEQYF
TRBD2	TRBV5-1	TRBJ2-2	NA	TGCGCCAGCAGCTTGGAGACTAGCGGGAGCGCCGGGGAGCTGTTTTTT	CASSLETSGSAGELFF
TRBD2	TRBV3-1	TRBJ2-7	NA	TGTGCCAGCAGCCAGGGGGGGACTAGCGGCTATATACAGTACTTC	CASSQGGTSGYIQYF
TRBD1	TRBV27	TRBJ2-3	few	TGTGCCAGCAGTTTATTTCCGGGACAGGGGGATAGCACAGATACGCAGTATTTT	CASSLFPGQGDSTDTQYF
NA	TRBV9	TRBJ1-1	NA	TGTGCCAGCAGCGTAGGGGGCCCACTGAGGAACACTGAAGCTTTCTTT	CASSVGGPLRNTEAFF
NA	TRBV5-1	TRBJ1-3	few	TGCGCCAGCAGCTTGGCCGGGGCAAGAGATGGAAACACCATATATTTT	CASSLAGARDGNTIYF
NA	TRBV20-1	TRBJ1-1	few	TGCAGTGCTAGGTTTAACACTGAAGCTTTCTTT	CSARFNTEAFF
NA	TRBV11-2	TRBJ2-3	few	TGTGCCAGCAGCTTAGTCCCTCCACAGGGTCCCGCAGATACGCAGTATTTT	CASSLVPPQGPADTQYF
NA	TRBV27	TRBJ2-5	few	TGTGCCAGCGCTTCGGCTTGGGGGAAAGAGACCCAGTACTTC	CASASAWGKETQYF
NA	TRBV20-1	TRBJ1-6	many	TGCAGTGTGAGAAGGGGAGTTGGACCCCTCCACTTT	CSVRRGVGPLHF
NA	TRBV29-1	TRBJ2-5	many	TGCAGCGCCCGAGGGACCCGGTACCAAGAGACCCAGTACTTC	CSARGTRYQETQYF
NA	TRBV10-3	TRBJ2-7	NA	TGTGCCACCACCCCCGGACTCAGGTCCTACGAGCAGTACTTC	CATTPGLRSYEQYF
NA	TRBV10-3	TRBJ2-7	NA	TGTGCCATCAGTGAGTCCGGAGGGCGCGAGCAGTACTTC	CAISESGGREQYF
NA	TRBV5-1	TRBJ2-2	many	TGCGCCAGCAGCCCGATCCGACTAAGCACCGGGGAGCTGTTTTTT	CASSPIRLSTGELFF
NA	TRBV5-1	TRBJ2-3	many	TGCGCCAGCAGCTCCACCCCTTTGGATACGCAGTATTTT	CASSSTPLDTQYF
TRBD1	TRBV29-1	TRBJ2-1	few	TGCAGCGTTGAAGATCCCGGGACAGGGAGTACGGATGAGCAGTTCTTC	CSVEDPGTGSTDEQFF
TRBD2	TRBV5-1	TRBJ2-1	NA	TGCGCCAGCAGCTCCGGGACTAGAGGGCGGCTCCATGAGCAGTTCTTC	CASSSGTRGRLHEQFF
TRBD2	TRBV10-1	TRBJ2-5	NA	TGCGCCAGCAGTGAGAAGCGGGAGGCTGAGACCCAGTACTTC	CASSEKREAETQYF
NA	TRBV24-1	TRBJ2-2	many	TGTGCCACCAGTGATCTCGGAACGAACACCGGGGAGCTGTTTTTT	CATSDLGTNTGELFF
NA	TRBV4-1	TRBJ2-1	NA	TGCGCCAGCAGCCAAGAATACAGGGTTCTGTTCTTC	CASSQEYRVLFF
NA	TRBV7-9	TRBJ1-5	NA	TGTGCCAGCAGCTTTAGGGGGGATGGCAATCAGCCCCAGCATTTT	CASSFRGDGNQPQHF
TRBD2	TRBV11-2	TRBJ2-2	many	TGTGCCAGCAGCCTCGCCGGCCAGCGGGGCAACACCGGGGAGCTGTTTTTT	CASSLAGQRGNTGELFF
NA	TRBV5-1	TRBJ1-3	NA	TGCGCCAGCAGCTTGTCGACACCCTCGTCTGGAAACACCATATATTTT	CASSLSTPSSGNTIYF
NA	TRBV3-1	TRBJ1-1	few	TGTGCCAGCGGCTGGTGGCGGACGAACACTGAAGCTTTCTTT	CASGWWRTNTEAFF
NA	TRBV2	TRBJ2-1	few	TGTGCCAGCAGTGAAAGGGCAGAATCATCTAGATACAATGAGCAGTTCTTC	CASSERAESSRYNEQFF
NA	TRBV29-1	TRBJ2-1	few	TGCAGCGTTGAAGAGCAGGACGCAAGCTCCTACAATGAGCAGTTCTTC	CSVEEQDASSYNEQFF
NA	TRBV12-3/TRBV12-4	TRBJ2-7	NA	TGTGCCAGCAGTTTAGCCGGTAGGTCTGACGAGCAGTACTTC	CASSLAGRSDEQYF
NA	TRBV5-6	TRBJ1-1	NA	TGTGCCAGCAGCCAGGAATCGACCGCTTTGGTTACTGAAGCTTTCTTT	CASSQESTALVTEAFF
TRBD1	TRBV29-1	TRBJ2-1	NA	TGCAGCTCAGGACAGGGCAATGAGCAGTTCTTC	CSSGQGNEQFF
NA	TRBV7-9	TRBJ2-7	few	TGTGCCAGCAGCAGGCCAAGTAGCGGATACTACGAGCAGTACTTC	CASSRPSSGYYEQYF
NA	TRBV10-3	TRBJ2-7	few	TGTGCCATCAGTGGCAGCAGGATATCCTACGAGCAGTACTTC	CAISGSRISYEQYF
NA	TRBV5-5	TRBJ2-7	NA	TGTGCCAGCAGCTTGTTACAGGGACGCTACGAGCAGTACTTC	CASSLLQGRYEQYF
NA	TRBV10-1	TRBJ2-5	NA	TGCGCCAGCAGCGACGGCAGCCAAGGGACCCAGTACTTC	CASSDGSQGTQYF
TRBD2	TRBV2	TRBJ2-7	few	TGTGCCAGCAGTCAACTAGCGGAGTTCTACGAGCAGTACTTC	CASSQLAEFYEQYF
TRBD1	TRBV3-1	TRBJ1-1	NA	TGTGCCAGCAGCCCCAGTGTGGGACAGGGCTTGACTGAAGCTTTCTTT	CASSPSVGQGLTEAFF
TRBD2	TRBV6-5	TRBJ2-1	few	TGTGCCAGCAGTTACGGACTAGCGGGTAACAATGAGCAGTTCTTC	CASSYGLAGNNEQFF
TRBD2	TRBV7-2	TRBJ2-2	NA	TGTGCCAGCAGCAATCCTCGACTAGCGGGAGTCACCGGGGAGCTGTTTTTT	CASSNPRLAGVTGELFF
NA	TRBV10-3	TRBJ2-1	NA	TGTGCCATCAGTGAGTTCACGGGAGCCTACAATGAGCAGTTCTTC	CAISEFTGAYNEQFF
NA	TRBV7-9	TRBJ2-1	many	TGTGCCAGCAGCTTAACAGGTGGGGTGGATGAGCAGTTCTTC	CASSLTGGVDEQFF
TRBD1	TRBV29-1	TRBJ2-6	NA	TGCAGCGCGGGACAGGCTGCCTCTGGGGCCAACGTCCTGACTTTC	CSAGQAASGANVLTF
TRBD2	TRBV11-1	TRBJ2-1	few	TGTGCCAGCAGCTTTCGCCGACTAGCGAAGAGCTCCTACAATGAGCAGTTCTTC	CASSFRRLAKSSYNEQFF
TRBD1	TRBV12-3/TRBV12-4	TRBJ2-7	few	TGTGCCAGCAGGGACAGGGGGCGCGAGCAGTACTTC	CASRDRGREQYF
TRBD2	TRBV5-1	TRBJ2-1	many	TGCGCCAGCAGCTTGTTTCAGGACCCGGGGGGGCAGTTCTTC	CASSLFQDPGGQFF
TRBD1	TRBV5-1	TRBJ1-6	many	TGCGCCAGCAGCTTTGACAGGGGGCGGAATTCACCCCTCCACTTT	CASSFDRGRNSPLHF